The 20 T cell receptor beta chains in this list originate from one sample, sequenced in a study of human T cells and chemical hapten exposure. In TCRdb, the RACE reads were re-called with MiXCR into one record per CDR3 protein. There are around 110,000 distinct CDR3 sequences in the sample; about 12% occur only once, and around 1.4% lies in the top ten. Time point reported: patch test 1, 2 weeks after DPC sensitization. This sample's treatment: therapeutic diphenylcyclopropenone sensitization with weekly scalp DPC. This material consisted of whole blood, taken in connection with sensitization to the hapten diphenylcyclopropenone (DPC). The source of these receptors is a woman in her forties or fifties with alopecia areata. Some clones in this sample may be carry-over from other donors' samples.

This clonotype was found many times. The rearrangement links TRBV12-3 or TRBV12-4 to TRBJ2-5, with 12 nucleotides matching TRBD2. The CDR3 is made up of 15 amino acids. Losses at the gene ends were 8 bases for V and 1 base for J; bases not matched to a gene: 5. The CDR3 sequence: CASQVTSGGQETQYF. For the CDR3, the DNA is TGTGCCAGCCAAGTGACTAGCGGGGGCCAAGAGACCCAGTACTTC.

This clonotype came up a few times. The CDR3 is CASSHAGPSGGNEQFF. The CDR3 region has the DNA TGTGCCAGCAGCCATGCCGGTCCTAGCGGGGGTAATGAGCAGTTCTTC. The rearrangement links TRBV3-1 to TRBJ2-1; 10 bases are shared with TRBD2. Germline assignment: CDR1 LGHDT and CDR2 YNNKEL (reference sequence). The CDR3 runs to 16 residues. V lost 3 bases, J lost 7 bases, and 9 bases stayed unmatched.

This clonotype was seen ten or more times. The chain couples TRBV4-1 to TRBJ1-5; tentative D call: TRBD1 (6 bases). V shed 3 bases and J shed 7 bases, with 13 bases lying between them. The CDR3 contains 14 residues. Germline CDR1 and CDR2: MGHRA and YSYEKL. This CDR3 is CASSHYDRSQPQHF. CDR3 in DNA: TGCGCCAGCAGCCACTACGACAGGAGCCAGCCCCAGCATTTT.

CDR3 residues: CASNGQGAIQPQHF. The CDR3 nucleotides read TGTGCCAGCAACGGACAGGGGGCTATTCAGCCCCAGCATTTT. V usage is TRBV6-1 and J usage is TRBJ1-5; 11 bases agree with TRBD1. The J segment lost 6 bases and the V segment lost 7 bases, leaving 5 bases of the junction unmatched. Per the germline V gene, CDR1 is MNHNS and CDR2 is SASEGT. This CDR3 is built from 14 residues.

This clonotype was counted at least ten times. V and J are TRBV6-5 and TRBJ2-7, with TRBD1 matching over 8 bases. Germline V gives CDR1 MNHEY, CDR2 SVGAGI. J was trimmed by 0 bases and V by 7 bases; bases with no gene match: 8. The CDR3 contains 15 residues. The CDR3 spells CASTPLGQGSYEQYF. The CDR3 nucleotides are TGTGCCAGCACCCCGTTAGGACAGGGCTCCTACGAGCAGTACTTC.

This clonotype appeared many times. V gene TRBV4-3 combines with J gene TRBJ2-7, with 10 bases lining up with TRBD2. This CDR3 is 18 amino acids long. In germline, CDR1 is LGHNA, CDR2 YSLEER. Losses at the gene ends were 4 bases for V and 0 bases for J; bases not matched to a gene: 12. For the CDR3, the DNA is TGCGCCAGCAGCCTCAGGGTGGTGCTAGCGGGGGCCTCCTACGAGCAGTACTTC. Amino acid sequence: CASSLRVVLAGASYEQYF.

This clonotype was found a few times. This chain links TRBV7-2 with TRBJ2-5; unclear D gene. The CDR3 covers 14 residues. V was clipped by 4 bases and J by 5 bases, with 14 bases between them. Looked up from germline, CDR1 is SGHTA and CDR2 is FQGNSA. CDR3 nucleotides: TGTGCCAGCAGCTCCACTGGGCTTTCGGAGACCCAGTACTTC. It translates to CASSSTGLSETQYF.

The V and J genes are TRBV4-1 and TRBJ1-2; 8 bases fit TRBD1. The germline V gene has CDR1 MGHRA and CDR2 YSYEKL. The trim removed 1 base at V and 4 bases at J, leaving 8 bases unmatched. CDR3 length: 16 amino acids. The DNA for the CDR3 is TGCGCCAGCAGCCAAGTTGGACAGGGTATCGCCTATGGCTACACCTTC. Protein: CASSQVGQGIAYGYTF.

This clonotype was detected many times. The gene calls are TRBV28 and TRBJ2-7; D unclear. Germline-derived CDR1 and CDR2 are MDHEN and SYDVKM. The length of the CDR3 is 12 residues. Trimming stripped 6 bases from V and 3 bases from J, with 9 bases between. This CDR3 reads CASSVGLYEQYF. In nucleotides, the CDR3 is TGTGCCAGCAGCGTGGGCCTCTACGAGCAGTACTTC.

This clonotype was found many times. The CDR3 is CASDPGEMPDTQYF. CDR3 sequence (DNA): TGTGCCAGCGATCCAGGGGAGATGCCAGATACGCAGTATTTT. V usage is TRBV7-9 and J usage is TRBJ2-3; possibly TRBD1 for D (6 bases). Germline V gene lookup returns CDR1 SEHNR and CDR2 FQNEAQ (reference sequence). Trimming pared 8 bases from V and 4 bases from J, leaving 16 bases between. This CDR3 has 14 residues.

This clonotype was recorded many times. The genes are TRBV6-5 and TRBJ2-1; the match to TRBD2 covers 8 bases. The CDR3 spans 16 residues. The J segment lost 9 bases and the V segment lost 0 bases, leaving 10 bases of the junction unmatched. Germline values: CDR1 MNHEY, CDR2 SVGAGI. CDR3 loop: CASSYSGLEIRGEQFF. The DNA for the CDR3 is TGTGCCAGCAGTTACTCGGGACTAGAAATTCGGGGTGAGCAGTTCTTC.

The CDR3 protein is CASSYLPPGQSTSQYF. Written as DNA, the CDR3 is TGTGCCAGCAGTTACCTCCCCCCAGGGCAGAGTACGAGTCAGTACTTC. J is TRBJ2-7 and V is TRBV6-5, with D maybe TRBD1 (5 bases). The germline gives CDR1 MNHEY, CDR2 SVGAGI. V was pared by 2 bases and J by 10 bases, with 24 bases between. The CDR3 covers 16 residues.

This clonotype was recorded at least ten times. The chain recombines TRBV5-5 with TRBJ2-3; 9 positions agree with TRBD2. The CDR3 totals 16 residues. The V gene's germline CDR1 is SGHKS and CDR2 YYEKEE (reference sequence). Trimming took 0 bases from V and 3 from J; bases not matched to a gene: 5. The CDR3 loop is CASSLVLAGSTDTQYF. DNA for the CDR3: TGTGCCAGCAGCTTGGTGCTAGCGGGGTCGACAGATACGCAGTATTTT.

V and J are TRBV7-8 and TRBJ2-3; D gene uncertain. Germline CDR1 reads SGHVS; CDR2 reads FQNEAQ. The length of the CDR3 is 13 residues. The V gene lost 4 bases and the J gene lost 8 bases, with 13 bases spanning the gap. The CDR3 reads CASSSTRFATQYF. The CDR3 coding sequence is TGTGCCAGCAGCTCGACCCGCTTTGCTACGCAGTATTTT.

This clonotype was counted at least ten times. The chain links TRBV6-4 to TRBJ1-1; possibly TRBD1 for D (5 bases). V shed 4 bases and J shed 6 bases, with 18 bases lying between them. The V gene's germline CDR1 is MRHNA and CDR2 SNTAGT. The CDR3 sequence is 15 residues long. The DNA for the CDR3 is TGTGCCAGCAGTGTTGGTCGAGGGAGAGGGGCTGAAGCTTTCTTT. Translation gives CASSVGRGRGAEAFF.

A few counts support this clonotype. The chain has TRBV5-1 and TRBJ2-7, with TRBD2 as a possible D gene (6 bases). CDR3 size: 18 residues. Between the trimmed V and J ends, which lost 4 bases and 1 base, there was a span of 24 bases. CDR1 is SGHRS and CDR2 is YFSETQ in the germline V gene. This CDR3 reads CASSPDLRGSAGSYEQYF. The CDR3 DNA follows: TGCGCCAGCAGCCCCGATTTGCGGGGTTCCGCGGGGTCCTACGAGCAGTACTTC.

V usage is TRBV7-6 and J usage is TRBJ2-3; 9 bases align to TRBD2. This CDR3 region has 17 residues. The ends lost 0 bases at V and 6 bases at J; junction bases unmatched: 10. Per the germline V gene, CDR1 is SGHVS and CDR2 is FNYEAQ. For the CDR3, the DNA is TGTGCCAGCAGCTTAGCCGGGGCTAGCGGGGCAAGGGATACGCAGTATTTT. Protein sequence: CASSLAGASGARDTQYF.

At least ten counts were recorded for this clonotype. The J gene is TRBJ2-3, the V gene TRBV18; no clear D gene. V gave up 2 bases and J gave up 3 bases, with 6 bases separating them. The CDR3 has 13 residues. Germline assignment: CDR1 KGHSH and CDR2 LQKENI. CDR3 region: CASSPGQTDTQYF. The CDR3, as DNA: TGTGCCAGCTCACCAGGGCAGACAGATACGCAGTATTTT.

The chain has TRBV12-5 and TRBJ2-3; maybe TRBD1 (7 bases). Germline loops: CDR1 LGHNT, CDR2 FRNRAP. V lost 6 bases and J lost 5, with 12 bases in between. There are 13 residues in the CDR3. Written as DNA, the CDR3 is TGTGCTAGTGGACCTCAGGGGGGAGATACGCAGTATTTT. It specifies CASGPQGGDTQYF.

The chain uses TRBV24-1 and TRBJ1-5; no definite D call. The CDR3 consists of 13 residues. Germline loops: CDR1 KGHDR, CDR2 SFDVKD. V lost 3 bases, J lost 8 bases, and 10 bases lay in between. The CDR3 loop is CATSDAGEEPQHF. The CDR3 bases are TGTGCCACCAGTGATGCGGGCGAAGAGCCCCAGCATTTT.